This T cell receptor beta chain came from a study of blood T cells in healthy people across ages (dated by TCRdb to between 2015 and 2016). In the study overall: In model experiments, template switching captured about one uniquely barcoded TCR beta cDNA molecule for every two T cells. Age-related changes in TCR beta repertoire diversity were measured in the study by deep sequencing normalized with unique cDNA molecular identifiers. To avoid experimental bias, donors of different ages were distributed randomly across sequencing lanes. For two donors (one aged 18 to 29 and one aged 80 or older), the study analyzed two additional independent replicas of 1 million unique cDNA reads from the same blood draw. Donors were grouped into four age groups: young (average 16 years), middle-aged (under 40), aged (62) and long-lived (approximately 75). Results and caveats for the whole study, not just this receptor: The long-lived group showed more naive CD4+ T cells, fewer expanded clones and increased TCR diversity than the aged group, suggesting age selection. Conclusive comparison of naive and antigen-experienced compartments was prevented by the profiling of bulk unsorted PBMCs. Observed TCR beta diversity per million T cells fell roughly linearly with age, and a significant reduction was already apparent by age approximately 41. Estimates of total diversity from one million sequenced T cells were regarded as lower bounds and underestimates. The CMV infection status of donors was not known, potentially confounding age-related changes in expanded clonotypes. There was a strong correlation between observed TCR beta diversity and the percentage of naive T cells measured by flow cytometry.

Library construction relied on 5' RACE. Sequencing was performed on an Illumina HiSeq 2500. A second about 6 to 11 cycle PCR used a sample-barcoded 5' primer and a J-beta primer mix. A template-switch 5' adaptor carrying 12 random nucleotides introduced a unique molecular identifier onto each TCR beta cDNA molecule. Each sample yielded at least 2.5 million CDR3-containing paired-end reads. All of the RNA was converted into first-strand cDNA using the Mint cDNA synthesis kit, with a TRBC-specific oligonucleotide serving as the primer. Following uracil-DNA glycosylase treatment, a first 18-cycle PCR with universal primers M1SS and BC2_uni_R was performed on all cDNA. As for the original processing: For normalization, 1 million high-quality reads, each with a distinct molecular identifier, were randomly selected from each sample. Reads with shared molecular identifiers were discarded instead of being binned into consensus sequences. MiTCR, with a Q25 quality threshold and the strictest error-elimination algorithm, was used for CDR3 identification, clonotype clustering and error correction. A nonparametric unseen species model with Euler transformation was used to estimate lower-bound total TCR beta diversity. TCRdb reanalyzed the raw reads on its own, using fastp at Q25 for trimming and MiXCR for clone calling, and kept in-frame beta chains. Entries are consolidated by CDR3 protein sequence, retaining the most common genes and DNA. The authors' filters were not applied to this entry. The sample data list about 580,000 distinct CDR3 sequences, and 40% to 50% of these were observed just once. Just under 25% of the sample goes to the ten largest clones.

This clonotype was counted only a few times. Its specific antigen is unknown. No much larger clone is present one base from it, and per-base qualities are unavailable. Taken from cysteine to phenylalanine, the CDR3 has 13 residues. Just CDR3 DNA is preserved here, 39 bases in frame from base 1. Unmatched junction bases come to 5, with V trimmed by 9 bases and J by 3 bases. CDR1 and CDR2 were assigned from the germline V gene (reference sequence) as SEHNR and FQNEAQ. The 40 or so donors, aged about 6 to 95 years, were systemically healthy Caucasian individuals from Russia. Each donor gave ten milliliters of peripheral blood, drawn into EDTA-treated Vacutainer tubes. Ficoll-Paque density-gradient centrifugation was used to isolate PBMCs, with at least 7 million per sample. Total RNA, at least 5 micrograms per sample, was extracted from PBMCs with Trizol reagent. For every donor, an aliquot of PBMCs went through flow cytometry to measure the percentages of naive CD45RAhigh/CD27high T cells.

The chain employs TRBV7-9 and TRBJ1-3; 7 middle bases align to TRBD1. The TCR originated in a man older than 75 in good health. Specimen: blood. The DNA is TGTGCCAGTGAACAGGGGAGTGGAAACACCATATATTTT. Translation gives CASEQGSGNTIYF.